The entry below describes one T cell receptor (beta chain). Its antigen is still unknown. The entry originates in a study of blood T cells in healthy people across ages. General study points: Greater diversity and more naive CD4+ cells were seen in long-lived donors than in aged donors.

A sample-barcoded 5' primer and a J-beta primer mix were used in a second PCR of roughly 6 to 12 cycles. TCRdb fed the 5' RACE reads into MiXCR, producing one record per CDR3 protein. The sample includes roughly 800,000 distinct CDR3 sequences, more than 45% of them seen just once. The V segment lost 2 bases and the J segment 2 bases; nucleotides outside the gene matches: 6. Germline lookup yields CDR1 MNHEY and CDR2 SMNVEV (reference sequence). The CDR3 length is 15 residues. This clonotype originated in a man aged 25 to 40 in good health. The chain joins TRBV27 to TRBJ2-7; 7 positions agree with TRBD2. Sequencing used blood. For the CDR3, the DNA is TGTGCCAGCAGTTTAATCGGGGGAGGGACCTACGAGCAGTACTTC. Translation: CASSLIGGGTYEQYF.